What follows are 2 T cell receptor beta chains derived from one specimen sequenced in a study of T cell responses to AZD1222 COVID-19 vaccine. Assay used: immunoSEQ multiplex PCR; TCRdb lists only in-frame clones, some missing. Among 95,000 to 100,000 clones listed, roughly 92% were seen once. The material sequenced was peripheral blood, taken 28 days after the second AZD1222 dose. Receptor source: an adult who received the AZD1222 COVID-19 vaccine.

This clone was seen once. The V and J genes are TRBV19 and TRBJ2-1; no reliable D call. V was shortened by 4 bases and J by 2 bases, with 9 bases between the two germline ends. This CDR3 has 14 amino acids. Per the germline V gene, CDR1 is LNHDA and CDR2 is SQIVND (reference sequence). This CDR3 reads CASSSTRAYNEQFF. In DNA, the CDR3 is TGTGCCAGTAGTAGTACAAGGGCCTACAATGAGCAGTTCTTC.

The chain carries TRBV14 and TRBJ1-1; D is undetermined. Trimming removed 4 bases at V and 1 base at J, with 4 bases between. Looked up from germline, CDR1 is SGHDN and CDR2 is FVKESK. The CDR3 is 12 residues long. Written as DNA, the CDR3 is TGTGCCAGCAGCCGCCCGAACACTGAAGCTTTCTTT. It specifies CASSRPNTEAFF.